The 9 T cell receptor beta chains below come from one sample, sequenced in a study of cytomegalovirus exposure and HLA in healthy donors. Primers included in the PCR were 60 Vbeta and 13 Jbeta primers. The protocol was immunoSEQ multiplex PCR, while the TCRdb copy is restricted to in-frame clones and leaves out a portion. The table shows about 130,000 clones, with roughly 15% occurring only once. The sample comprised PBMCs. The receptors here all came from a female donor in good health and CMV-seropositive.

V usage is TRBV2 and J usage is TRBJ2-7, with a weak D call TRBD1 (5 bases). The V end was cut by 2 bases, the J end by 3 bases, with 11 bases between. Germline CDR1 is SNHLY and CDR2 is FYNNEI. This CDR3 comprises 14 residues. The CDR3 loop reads CASSEQGKYYEQYF. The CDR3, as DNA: TGTGCCAGCAGTGAACAGGGTAAATACTACGAGCAGTACTTC.

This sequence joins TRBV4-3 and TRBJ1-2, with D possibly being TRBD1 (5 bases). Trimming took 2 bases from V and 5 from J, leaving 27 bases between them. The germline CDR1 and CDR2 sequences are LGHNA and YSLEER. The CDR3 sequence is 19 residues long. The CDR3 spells CASSQKTVRVTASMYGYTF. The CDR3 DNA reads TGCGCCAGCAGCCAAAAGACAGTCCGGGTTACGGCGAGTATGTATGGCTACACCTTC.

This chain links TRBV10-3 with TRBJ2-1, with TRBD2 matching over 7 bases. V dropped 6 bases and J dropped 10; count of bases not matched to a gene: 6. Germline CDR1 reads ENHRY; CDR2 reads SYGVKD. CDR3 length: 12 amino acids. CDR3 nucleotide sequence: TGTGCCATCAGGGGGGGGGTCGACGAGCAGTTCTTC. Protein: CAIRGGVDEQFF.

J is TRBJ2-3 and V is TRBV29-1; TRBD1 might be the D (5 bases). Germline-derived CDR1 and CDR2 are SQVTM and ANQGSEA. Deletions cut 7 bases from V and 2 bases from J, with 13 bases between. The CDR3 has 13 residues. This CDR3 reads CSANPTATDTQYF. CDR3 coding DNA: TGCAGCGCGAACCCGACAGCCACAGATACGCAGTATTTT.

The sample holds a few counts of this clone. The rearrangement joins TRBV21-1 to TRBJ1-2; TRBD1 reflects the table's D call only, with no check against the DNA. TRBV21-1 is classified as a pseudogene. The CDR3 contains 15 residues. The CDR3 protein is CASSKAAGDPYGYTF. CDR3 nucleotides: TGTGCCAGCAGCAAAGCGGCAGGGGATCCCTATGGCTACACCTTC.

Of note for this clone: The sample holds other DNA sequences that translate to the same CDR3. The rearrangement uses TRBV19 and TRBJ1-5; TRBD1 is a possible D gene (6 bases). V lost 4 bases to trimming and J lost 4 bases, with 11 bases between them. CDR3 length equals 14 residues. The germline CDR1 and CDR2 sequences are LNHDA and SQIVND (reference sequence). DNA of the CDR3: TGTGCCAGTAGTACGACAGGACTTAATCAGCCCCAGCATTTT. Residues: CASSTTGLNQPQHF.

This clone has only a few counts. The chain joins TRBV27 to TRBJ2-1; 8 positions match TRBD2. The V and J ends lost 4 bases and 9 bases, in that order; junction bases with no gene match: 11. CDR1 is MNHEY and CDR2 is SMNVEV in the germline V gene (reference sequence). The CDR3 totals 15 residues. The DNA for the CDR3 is TGTGCCAGCAGTTCCTCAGCGGGAGAGGACGGTGAGCAGTTCTTC. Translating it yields CASSSSAGEDGEQFF.

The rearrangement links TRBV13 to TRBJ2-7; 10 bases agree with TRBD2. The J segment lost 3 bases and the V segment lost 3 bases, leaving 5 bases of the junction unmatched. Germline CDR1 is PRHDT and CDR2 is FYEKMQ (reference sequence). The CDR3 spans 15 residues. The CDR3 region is CASSLSSGSGYEQYF. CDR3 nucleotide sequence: TGTGCCAGCAGCTTGTCTAGCGGGAGTGGCTACGAGCAGTACTTC.

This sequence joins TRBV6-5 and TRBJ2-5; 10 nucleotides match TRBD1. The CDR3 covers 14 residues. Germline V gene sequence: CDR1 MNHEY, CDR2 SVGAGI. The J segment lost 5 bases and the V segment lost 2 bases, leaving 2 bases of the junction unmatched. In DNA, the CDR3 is TGTGCCAGCAGTTACAAGGGACAGGGGGAGACCCAGTACTTC. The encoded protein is CASSYKGQGETQYF.